A single sample is the source of the 15 T cell receptor beta chains below, sequenced in a study of cytomegalovirus exposure and HLA in healthy donors. Method: immunoSEQ multiplex PCR; TCRdb's copy keeps in-frame clones and lacks some. Of 130,000 or so clones detected, 89% appear once; the ten largest clones hold around 1.3%. Material for sequencing was PBMCs. The receptors originated from a woman younger than 35 in good health and CMV-seronegative.

The CDR3: CASRGSPGGGTEAFF. The CDR3 DNA reads TGTGCCAGTAGAGGCTCTCCGGGGGGTGGTACTGAAGCTTTCTTT. The chain uses TRBV19 and TRBJ1-1, with D maybe TRBD1 (5 bases). Trimming pared 6 bases from V and 5 bases from J, leaving 19 bases between. This CDR3 contains 15 residues. In germline, CDR1 is LNHDA, CDR2 SQIVND (reference sequence).

This rearrangement joins TRBV7-9 to TRBJ2-1, with D uncertain. CDR1 and CDR2 from the germline V gene are SEHNR and FQNEAQ (reference sequence). V shed 5 bases and J shed 6 bases, with 14 bases lying between them. CDR3 length: 14 amino acids. CDR3 nucleotides: TGTGCCAGCAGCCGCCTATTTGAGTCCAATGAGCAGTTCTTC. This encodes CASSRLFESNEQFF.

Only one count was recorded for this clone. This chain connects TRBV29-1 to TRBJ1-2, with D possibly matching TRBD1 (6 bases). The germline V and J ends were trimmed by 4 bases and 1 base, with 19 bases remaining between them. This CDR3 spans 16 amino acids. Germline lookup yields CDR1 SQVTM and CDR2 ANQGSEA. CDR3 region: CSVAPGALGGNYGYTF. The CDR3, as DNA: TGCAGCGTTGCCCCAGGGGCGCTTGGGGGTAACTATGGCTACACCTTC. The full variable domain, rest sourced from reference TRBV29-1 and TRBJ1-2, is SAVISQKPSRDICQRGTSLTIQCQVDSQVTMMFWYRQQPGQSLTLIATANQGSEATYESGFVIDKFPISRPNLTFSTLTVSNMSPEDSSIYLCSVAPGALGGNYGYTFGSGTRLTVV.

This clone was seen a few times. This chain links TRBV7-3 with TRBJ1-2; D gene unclear. Germline V lookup: CDR1 SGHTA, CDR2 FQGTGA. The CDR3 loop spans 14 amino acids. The V end was cut by 4 bases, the J end by 3 bases, with 12 bases between. The CDR3 spells CASSSPGEDYGYTF. The CDR3 nucleotides read TGTGCCAGCAGCTCACCGGGAGAGGACTATGGCTACACCTTC.

The genes are TRBV6-6 and TRBJ1-1; the D gene is possibly TRBD1 (5 bases). CDR1 is MNHNY, CDR2 SVGAGI, per germline (reference sequence). Trimming removed 2 bases at V and 6 bases at J, with 13 bases between. The CDR3 runs to 14 residues. The CDR3 loop reads CASSYEGLDPEAFF. The CDR3, as DNA: TGTGCCAGCAGTTACGAGGGACTCGATCCTGAAGCTTTCTTT.

This CDR3 reads CATSSLETGGHGYTF. The DNA for the CDR3 is TGTGCCACCAGCAGTCTAGAGACAGGGGGCCATGGCTACACCTTC. The chain carries TRBV15 and TRBJ1-2; the match to TRBD1 covers 10 bases. After removal of 3 bases from V and 6 bases from J, the junction contained 7 bases not matched to a gene. The germline gives CDR1 LNHNV, CDR2 YYDKDF (reference sequence). The CDR3 consists of 15 residues.

This clone appeared once. CDR3 nucleotides: TGTGCCAGCAGCTCCCTAGGGGCTCGTACCTACAATGAGCAGTTCTTC. Translated, it gives CASSSLGARTYNEQFF. The genes are TRBV5-5 and TRBJ2-1, with a weak D call TRBD1 (5 bases). Deletions cut 3 bases from V and 2 bases from J, with 15 bases between. CDR1 SGHKS and CDR2 YYEKEE come from the germline V gene (reference sequence). This CDR3 region has 16 residues.

The V call is TRBV4-2, the J call TRBJ2-3, with TRBD2 matching over 9 bases. The CDR3 consists of 17 residues. Germline loops: CDR1 LGHNA, CDR2 YNFKEQ. V lost 0 bases, J lost 9 bases, and 13 bases stayed unmatched. CDR3 coding DNA: TGTGCCAGCAGCCAAGATATGGCTAGCGGGGCTGGAGGAACGCAGTATTTT. This translates into CASSQDMASGAGGTQYF.

The chain links TRBV7-8 to TRBJ2-7; maybe TRBD1 (6 bases). CDR1 and CDR2 (germline): SGHVS, FQNEAQ. V dropped 2 bases and J dropped 1 base, with 9 bases sitting between them. The CDR3 covers 14 residues. The CDR3 spells CASSLHRESYEQYF. The CDR3 DNA reads TGTGCCAGCAGCTTACACAGGGAGTCCTACGAGCAGTACTTC. Supplemented by reference TRBV7-8 and TRBJ2-7, the full variable domain reads GAGVSQSPRYKVAKRGQDVALRCDPISGHVSLFWYQQALGQGPEFLTYFQNEAQLDKSGLPSDRFFAERPEGSVSTLKIQRTQQEDSAVYLCASSLHRESYEQYFGPGTRLTVT.

The J gene is TRBJ2-6, the V gene TRBV28; perhaps TRBD1 as D (5 bases). CDR3 length equals 14 residues. With 8 bases removed from V and 2 bases from J, the gap between germline ends came to 10 bases. Germline V gene lookup returns CDR1 MDHEN and CDR2 SYDVKM. CDR3 region: CASGRVAGANVLTF. In DNA form, the CDR3 reads TGTGCCAGCGGCAGGGTTGCTGGGGCCAACGTCCTGACTTTC.

V gene TRBV2 combines with J gene TRBJ2-7, with a possible D match to TRBD1 (6 bases). Looked up from germline, CDR1 is SNHLY and CDR2 is FYNNEI. Between the trimmed V and J ends, which lost 2 bases and 4 bases, there was a span of 12 bases. The CDR3 consists of 14 residues. The CDR3 region is CASSERQARYEQYF. The CDR3 nucleotides are TGTGCCAGCAGTGAAAGACAGGCTCGATACGAGCAGTACTTC.

The chain carries TRBV18 and TRBJ1-1; 7 bases fit TRBD1. This CDR3 is built from 15 residues. CDR1 and CDR2 from the germline V gene are KGHSH and LQKENI. V shed 3 bases and J 2 bases; nucleotides not matched to a gene: 6. This CDR3 is CASSPPDRANTEAFF. The CDR3 DNA sequence: TGTGCCAGCTCACCCCCCGACAGGGCCAACACTGAAGCTTTCTTT.

V gene TRBV5-6 combines with J gene TRBJ2-1; perhaps TRBD2 as D (6 bases). Germline CDR1 SGHDT, CDR2 YYEEEE. Trimming pared 4 bases from V and 0 bases from J, leaving 17 bases between. The CDR3 is 17 residues long. The CDR3 region has the DNA TGTGCCAGCAGCAAGGTCGGTCTAGCGAGCTCCTACAATGAGCAGTTCTTC. Its protein product is CASSKVGLASSYNEQFF. Using reference TRBV5-6 and TRBJ2-1 for the parts outside the CDR3, the full variable domain is DAGVTQSPTHLIKTRGQQVTLRCSPKSGHDTVSWYQQALGQGPQFIFQYYEEEERQRGNFPDRFSGHQFPNYSSELNVNALLLGDSALYLCASSKVGLASSYNEQFFGPGTRLTVL.

V usage is TRBV19 and J usage is TRBJ1-2; D ambiguous. Per germline, CDR1 LNHDA and CDR2 SQIVND (reference sequence). V lost 8 bases and J lost 8, with 9 bases in between. The CDR3 runs 10 residues. CDR3: CASYNYGYTF. As DNA, the CDR3 is TGTGCCAGTTACAATTACGGCTACACCTTC.

The V call is TRBV2, the J call TRBJ2-3; 8 nucleotides match TRBD2. The CDR3 has 13 residues. The junction had 8 bases not matched to a gene; V was cut back by 10 bases and J by 5 bases. Germline assignment: CDR1 SNHLY and CDR2 FYNNEI. The CDR3 bases are TGTGCCAACGCGGGGGGTCCAGGAGATACGCAGTATTTT. Encoded protein: CANAGGPGDTQYF.